This paragraph covers one T cell receptor (beta chain) sequence. This record belongs to a study of T cell responses to AZD1222 COVID-19 vaccine. CDR3 length: 13 amino acids. Germline V lookup: CDR1 SGHTA, CDR2 FQGTGA. V was pared by 3 bases and J by 11 bases, with 10 bases of the junction left unmatched. Produced via immunoSEQ multiplex PCR; TCRdb's table is partial and in-frame only. Counted here are some 99,000 clones, about 88% occurring once; the ten biggest clones make up over 12%. This sample comprised peripheral blood, obtained 28 days after the second AZD1222 dose. V usage is TRBV7-3 and J usage is TRBJ2-7, with TRBD1 identical over 7 bases. The receptor was isolated from an adult who received the AZD1222 COVID-19 vaccine. DNA for the CDR3: TGTGCCAGCAGCTTGCAGGACAGGACAGAGAAGTACTTC. This gives the protein CASSLQDRTEKYF.